This T cell receptor (beta chain) was recovered during a study of T-cell reconstitution after alpha-beta-depleted transplantation in children. Preparation of the TCRbeta library involved a method that used unique molecular identifiers. Each CDR3 protein is one row after TCRdb ran MiXCR on the PCR reads. Of fewer than 700,000 distinct CDR3 sequences in the sample, 10% to 15% are singletons; the top ten hold around 2.2%. This clonotype was picked up many times. What it recognizes is unknown. V lost 6 bases, J lost 5 bases, and 23 bases lay in between. Germline CDR1 reads MNHEY; CDR2 reads SVGEGT. This CDR3 is built from 17 residues. Whole-study results and caveats: The origin of high day-60 TCRbeta diversity in some patients lay in surviving recipient T cells and thymic progenitors.

The clonotype comes from a male patient younger than 18 who had a stem cell transplant for acute myeloid leukemia, so the T cells may come from the graft donor. Sequencing was performed on PBMCs, mostly from graft donor cells, taken 360 days after TCRalphabeta/CD19-depleted stem cell transplant. The chain combines TRBV6-2 or TRBV6-3 with TRBJ2-1; unclear D gene. The chain's CDR3 is CASSSFPTAFPNNEQFF. CDR3 coding DNA: TGTGCCAGCAGCTCCTTCCCCACGGCCTTCCCAAACAATGAGCAGTTCTTC.